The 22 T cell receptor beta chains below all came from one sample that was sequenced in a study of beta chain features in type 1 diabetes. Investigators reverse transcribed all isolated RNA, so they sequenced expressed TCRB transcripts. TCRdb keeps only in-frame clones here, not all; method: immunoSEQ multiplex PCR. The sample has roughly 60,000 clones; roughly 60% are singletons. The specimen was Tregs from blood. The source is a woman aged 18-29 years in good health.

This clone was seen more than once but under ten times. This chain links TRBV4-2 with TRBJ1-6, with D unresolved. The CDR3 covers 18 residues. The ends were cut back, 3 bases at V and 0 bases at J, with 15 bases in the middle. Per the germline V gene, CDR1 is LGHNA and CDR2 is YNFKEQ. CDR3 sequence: CASSQNGYPGSYNSPLHF. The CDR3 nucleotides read TGTGCCAGCAGCCAGAATGGGTACCCAGGCTCCTATAATTCACCCCTCCACTTT.

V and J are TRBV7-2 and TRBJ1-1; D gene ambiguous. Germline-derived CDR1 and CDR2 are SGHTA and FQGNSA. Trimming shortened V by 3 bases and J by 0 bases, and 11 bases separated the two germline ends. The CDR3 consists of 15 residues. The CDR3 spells CASSFSLGMNTEAFF. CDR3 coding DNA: TGTGCCAGCAGCTTCTCACTGGGCATGAACACTGAAGCTTTCTTT.

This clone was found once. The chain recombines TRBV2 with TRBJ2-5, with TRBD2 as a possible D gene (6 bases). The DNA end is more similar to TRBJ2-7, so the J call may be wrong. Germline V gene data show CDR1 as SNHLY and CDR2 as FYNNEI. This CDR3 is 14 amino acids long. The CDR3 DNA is TGTGCCAGCGGCTTCGGGGCGGGACCTTACGAGCAGTACTTC. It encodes CASGFGAGPYEQYF.

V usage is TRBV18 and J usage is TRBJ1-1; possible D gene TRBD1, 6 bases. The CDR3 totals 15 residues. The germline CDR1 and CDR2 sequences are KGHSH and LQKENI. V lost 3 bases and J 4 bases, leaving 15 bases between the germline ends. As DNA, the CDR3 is TGTGCCAGCTCACCCTACACAGGGCGGGTCACTGAAGCTTTCTTT. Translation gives CASSPYTGRVTEAFF.

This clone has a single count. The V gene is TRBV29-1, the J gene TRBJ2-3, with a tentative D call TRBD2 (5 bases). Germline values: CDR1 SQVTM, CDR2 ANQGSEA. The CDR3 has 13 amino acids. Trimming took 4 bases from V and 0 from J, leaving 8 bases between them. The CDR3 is CSVGGYSTDTQYF. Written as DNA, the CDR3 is TGCAGCGTTGGAGGGTATAGCACAGATACGCAGTATTTT.

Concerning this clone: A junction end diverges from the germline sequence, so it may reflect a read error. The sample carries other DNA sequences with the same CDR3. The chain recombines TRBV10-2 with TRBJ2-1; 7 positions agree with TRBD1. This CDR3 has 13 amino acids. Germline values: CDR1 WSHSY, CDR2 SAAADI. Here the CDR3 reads CASSHQGVGEQFF. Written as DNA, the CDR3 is TGTGCCAGCAGTCATCAGGGGGTGGGTGAGCAGTTCTTC.

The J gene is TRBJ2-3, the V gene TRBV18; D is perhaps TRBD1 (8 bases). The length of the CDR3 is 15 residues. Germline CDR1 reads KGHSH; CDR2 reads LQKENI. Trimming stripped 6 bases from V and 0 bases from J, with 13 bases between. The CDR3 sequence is CASSVQGGSTDTQYF. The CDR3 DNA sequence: TGTGCCAGCTCCGTACAGGGGGGGAGCACAGATACGCAGTATTTT.

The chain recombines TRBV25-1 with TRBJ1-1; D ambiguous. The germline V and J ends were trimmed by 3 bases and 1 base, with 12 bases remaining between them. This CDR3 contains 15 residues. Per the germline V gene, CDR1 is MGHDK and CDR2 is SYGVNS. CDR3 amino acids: CASSEPGGGNTEAFF. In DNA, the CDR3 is TGTGCCAGCAGTGAGCCCGGAGGCGGGAACACTGAAGCTTTCTTT. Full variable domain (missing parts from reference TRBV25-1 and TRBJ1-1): EADIYQTPRYLVIGTGKKITLECSQTMGHDKMYWYQQDPGMELHLIHYSYGVNSTEKGDLSSESTVSRIRTEHFPLTLESARPSHTSQYLCASSEPGGGNTEAFFGQGTRLTVV.

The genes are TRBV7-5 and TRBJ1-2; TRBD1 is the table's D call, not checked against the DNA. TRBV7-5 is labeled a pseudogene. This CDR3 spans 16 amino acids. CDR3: CARSSDHQTGGYGYTF. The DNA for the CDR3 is TGTGCCAGAAGCTCAGACCACCAGACAGGGGGGTATGGCTACACCTTC.

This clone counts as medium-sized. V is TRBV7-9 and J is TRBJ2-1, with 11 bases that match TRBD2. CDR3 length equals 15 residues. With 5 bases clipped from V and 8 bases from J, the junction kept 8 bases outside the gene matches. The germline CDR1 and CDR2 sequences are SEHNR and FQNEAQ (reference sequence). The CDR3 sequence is CASSLTSGSIDEQFF. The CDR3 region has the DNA TGTGCCAGCAGCCTCACTAGCGGGAGTATAGATGAGCAGTTCTTC.

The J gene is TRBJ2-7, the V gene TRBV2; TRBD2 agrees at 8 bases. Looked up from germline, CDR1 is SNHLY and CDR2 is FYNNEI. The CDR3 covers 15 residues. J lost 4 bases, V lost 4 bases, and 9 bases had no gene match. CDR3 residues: CASSVGLAGWYEQYF. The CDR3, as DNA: TGTGCCAGCAGTGTAGGACTAGCAGGGTGGTACGAGCAGTACTTC.

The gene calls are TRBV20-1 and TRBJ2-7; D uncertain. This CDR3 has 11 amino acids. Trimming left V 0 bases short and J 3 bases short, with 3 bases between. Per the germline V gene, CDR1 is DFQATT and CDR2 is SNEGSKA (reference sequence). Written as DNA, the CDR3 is TGCAGTGCTAGAGACAGCTACGAGCAGTACTTC. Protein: CSARDSYEQYF.

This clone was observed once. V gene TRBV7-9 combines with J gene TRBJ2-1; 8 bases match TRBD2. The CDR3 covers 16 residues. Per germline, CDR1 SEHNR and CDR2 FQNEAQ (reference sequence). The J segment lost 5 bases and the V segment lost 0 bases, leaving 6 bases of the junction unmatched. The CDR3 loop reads CASSLANSGGDNEQFF. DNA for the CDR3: TGTGCCAGCAGCTTAGCGAACAGCGGGGGAGACAATGAGCAGTTCTTC.

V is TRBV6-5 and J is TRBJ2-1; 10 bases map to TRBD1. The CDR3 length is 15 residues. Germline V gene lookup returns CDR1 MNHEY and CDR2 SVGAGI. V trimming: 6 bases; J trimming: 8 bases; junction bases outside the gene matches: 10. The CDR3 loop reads CASSPPGQGTDEQFF. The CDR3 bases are TGTGCCAGCAGCCCTCCGGGACAGGGGACGGATGAGCAGTTCTTC.

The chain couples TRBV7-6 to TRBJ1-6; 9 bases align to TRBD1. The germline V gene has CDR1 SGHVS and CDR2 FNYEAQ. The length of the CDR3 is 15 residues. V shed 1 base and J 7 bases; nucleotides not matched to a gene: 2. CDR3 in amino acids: CASSLVQGANSPLHF. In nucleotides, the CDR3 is TGTGCCAGCAGCTTAGTACAGGGGGCGAATTCACCCCTCCACTTT.

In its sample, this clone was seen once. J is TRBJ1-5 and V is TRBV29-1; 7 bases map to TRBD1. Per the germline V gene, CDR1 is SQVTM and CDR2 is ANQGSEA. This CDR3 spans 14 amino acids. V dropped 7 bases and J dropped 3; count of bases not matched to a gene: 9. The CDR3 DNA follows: TGCAGCGCTAGGACAGGAGGGCCCAATCAGCCCCAGCATTTT. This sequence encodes CSARTGGPNQPQHF.

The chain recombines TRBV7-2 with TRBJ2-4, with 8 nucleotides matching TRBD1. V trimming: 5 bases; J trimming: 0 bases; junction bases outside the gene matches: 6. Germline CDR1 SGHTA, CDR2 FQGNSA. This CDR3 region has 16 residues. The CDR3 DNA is TGTGCCAGCAGCGCCAGGGGGCAAGGAGCCAAAAACATTCAGTACTTC. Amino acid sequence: CASSARGQGAKNIQYF. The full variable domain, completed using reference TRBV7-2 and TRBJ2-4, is GAGVSQSPSNKVTEKGKDVELRCDPISGHTALYWYRQSLGQGLEFLIYFQGNSAPDKSGLPSDRFSAERTGGSVSTLTIQRTQQEDSAVYLCASSARGQGAKNIQYFGAGTRLSVL.

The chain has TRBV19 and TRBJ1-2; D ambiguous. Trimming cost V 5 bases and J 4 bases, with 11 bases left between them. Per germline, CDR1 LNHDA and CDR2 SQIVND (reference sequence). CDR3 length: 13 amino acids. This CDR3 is CASSSREGYGYTF. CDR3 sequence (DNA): TGTGCCAGTAGTTCCCGGGAGGGCTATGGCTACACCTTC. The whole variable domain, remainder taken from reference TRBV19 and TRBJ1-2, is DGGITQSPKYLFRKEGQNVTLSCEQNLNHDAMYWYRQDPGQGLRLIYYSQIVNDFQKGDIAEGYSVSREKKESFPLTVTSAQKNPTAFYLCASSSREGYGYTFGSGTRLTVV.

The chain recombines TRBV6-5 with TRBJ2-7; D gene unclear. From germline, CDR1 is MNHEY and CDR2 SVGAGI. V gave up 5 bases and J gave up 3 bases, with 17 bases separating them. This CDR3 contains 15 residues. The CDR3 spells CASSAPAQNHYEQYF. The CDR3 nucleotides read TGTGCCAGCAGTGCCCCCGCCCAGAATCACTACGAGCAGTACTTC.

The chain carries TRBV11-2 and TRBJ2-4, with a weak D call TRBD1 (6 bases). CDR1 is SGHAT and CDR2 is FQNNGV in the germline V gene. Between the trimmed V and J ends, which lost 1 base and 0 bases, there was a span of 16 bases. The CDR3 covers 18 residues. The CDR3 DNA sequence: TGTGCCAGCAGCTTAGGAGCCGACCAGGGGTTAGCCAAAAACATTCAGTACTTC. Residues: CASSLGADQGLAKNIQYF.

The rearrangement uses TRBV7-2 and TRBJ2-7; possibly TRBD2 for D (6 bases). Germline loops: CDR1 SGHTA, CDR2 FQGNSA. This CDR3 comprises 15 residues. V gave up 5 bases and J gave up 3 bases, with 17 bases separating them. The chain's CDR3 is CASSPHPGLNYEQYF. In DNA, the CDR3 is TGTGCCAGCAGCCCCCATCCGGGACTTAACTACGAGCAGTACTTC.

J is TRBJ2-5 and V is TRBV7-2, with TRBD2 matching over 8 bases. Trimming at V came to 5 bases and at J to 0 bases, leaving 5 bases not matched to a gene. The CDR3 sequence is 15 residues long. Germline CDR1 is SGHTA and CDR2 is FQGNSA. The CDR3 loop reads CASSRQRGYQETQYF. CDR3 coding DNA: TGTGCCAGCAGCCGACAGCGGGGGTACCAAGAGACCCAGTACTTC.